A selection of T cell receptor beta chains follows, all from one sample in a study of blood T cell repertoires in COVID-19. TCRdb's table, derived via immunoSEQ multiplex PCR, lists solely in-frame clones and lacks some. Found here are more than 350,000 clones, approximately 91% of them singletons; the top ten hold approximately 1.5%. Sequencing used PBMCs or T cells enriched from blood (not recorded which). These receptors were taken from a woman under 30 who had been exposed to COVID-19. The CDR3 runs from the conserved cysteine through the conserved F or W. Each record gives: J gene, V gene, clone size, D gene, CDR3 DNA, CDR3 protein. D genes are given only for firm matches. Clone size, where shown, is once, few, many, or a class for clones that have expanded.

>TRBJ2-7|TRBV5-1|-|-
TGCGCCAGCAGCTTGGGCGGGGCCCCCTACGAGCAGTACTTC
CASSLGGAPYEQYF
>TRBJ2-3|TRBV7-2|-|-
TGTGCCAGCAGCCCACAGAGGACAGGGAGGGCAGATACGCAGTATTTT
CASSPQRTGRADTQYF
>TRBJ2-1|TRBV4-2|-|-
TGTGCCAGCAGCCAAGATTACGCTAGCGCGACGAATGAGCAGTTCTTC
CASSQDYASATNEQFF
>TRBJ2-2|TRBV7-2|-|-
TGTGCCACCCGACCCCCCCTTCCCCGGGACTACACCGGGGAGCTGTTTTTT
CATRPPLPRDYTGELFF
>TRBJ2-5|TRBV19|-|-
TGTGCCAGTAGCCCCGGGTTACAAGAGACCCAGTACTTC
CASSPGLQETQYF
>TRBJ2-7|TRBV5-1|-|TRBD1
TGCGCCAGCAGCTTGGCAGCAGGGGGACCCTACGAGCAGTACTTC
CASSLAAGGPYEQYF
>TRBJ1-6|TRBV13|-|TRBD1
TGTGCCAGCAGCTTAGCCGGGACAGGAGTTTATAATTCACCCCTCCACTTT
CASSLAGTGVYNSPLHF
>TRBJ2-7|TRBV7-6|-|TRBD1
TGTGCCAGCAGCTTGGGGACAGGGGAAGGCTACGAGCAGTACTTC
CASSLGTGEGYEQYF
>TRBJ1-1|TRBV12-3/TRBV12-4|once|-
TGTGCCAGCAGTTTGGTAAAGAGTCTTGGAGCTTTCTTT
CASSLVKSLGAFF
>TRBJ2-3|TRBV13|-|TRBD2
TGTGCCAGCAGACGGACTAGCGGGAGAATAGATTCTAGCACAGATACGCAGTATTTT
CASRRTSGRIDSSTDTQYF
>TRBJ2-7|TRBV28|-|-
TGTGCCAGCAGTGGAGAGGTCTGGACCTACGAGCAGTACTTC
CASSGEVWTYEQYF
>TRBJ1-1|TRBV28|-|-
TGTGCCAGCAGTTTATCCTTCAGGGTGAACACTGAAGCTTTCTTT
CASSLSFRVNTEAFF
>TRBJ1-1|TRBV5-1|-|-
TGCGCCAGCAGCTCCGGGTTAGGCGCTGAAGCTTTCTTT
CASSSGLGAEAFF
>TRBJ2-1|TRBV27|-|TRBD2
TGTGCCAGCAGTTCAAGCGGGACCTACAATGAGCAGTTCTTC
CASSSSGTYNEQFF
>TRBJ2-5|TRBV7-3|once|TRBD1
TGTGCCAGCAGCTCAACAGGGGGCGGCGAGACCCAGTACTTC
CASSSTGGGETQYF
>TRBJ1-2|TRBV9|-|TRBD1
TGTGCCAGCAGCGGCGGGACAGGACTAGGCTACACCTTC
CASSGGTGLGYTF
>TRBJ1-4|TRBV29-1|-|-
TGCAGCGTTGGTGGCATCAATGAAAAACTGTTTTTT
CSVGGINEKLFF
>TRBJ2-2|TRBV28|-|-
TGTGCCAGCAGCCCGCAGGGGACATCGACCGGGGAGCTGTTTTTT
CASSPQGTSTGELFF
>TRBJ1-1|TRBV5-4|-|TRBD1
TGTGCCAGCAGCCGGTCCGGGACAGCCACTGAAGCTTTCTTT
CASSRSGTATEAFF
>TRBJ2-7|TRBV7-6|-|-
TGTGCCAGCAGCTTAGTAGTAGAACAGGGTCACGAGCAGTACTTC
CASSLVVEQGHEQYF
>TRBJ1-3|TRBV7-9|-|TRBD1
TGTGCCAGCAGCCCACAACAGGGACAGGCCGGAAACACCATATATTTT
CASSPQQGQAGNTIYF
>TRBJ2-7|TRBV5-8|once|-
TGTGCCAGCAGCTCATTCCCTCTCGGAGGGGGGGTTGACGAGCAGTACTTC
CASSSFPLGGGVDEQYF
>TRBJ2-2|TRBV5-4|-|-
TGTGCCAGCAGCGATCCTGGGGGGACCGGGGAGCTGTTTTTT
CASSDPGGTGELFF
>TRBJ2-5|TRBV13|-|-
TGTGCCAGCAGCCTAGAAGGGGCCCAGTACTTC
CASSLEGAQYF
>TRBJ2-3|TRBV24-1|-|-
TGTGCCACCCGACAAGGAGGTGGCACAGATACGCAGTATTTT
CATRQGGGTDTQYF
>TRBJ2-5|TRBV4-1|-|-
TGCGCCAGCAGCCAAGAAGGAGGGGCCAGCCGAGAGACCCAGTACTTC
CASSQEGGASRETQYF
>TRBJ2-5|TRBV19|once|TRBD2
TGTGCCAGTAGTGGGACTAGCGGGGGCCGAGAGACCCAGTACTTC
CASSGTSGGRETQYF
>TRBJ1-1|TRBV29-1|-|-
TGCAGCGTTTTCAGGGCCAATGAAGCTTTCTTT
CSVFRANEAFF
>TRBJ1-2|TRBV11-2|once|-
TGTGCCAGCAGCTCCCTACGGACGAATGGAGGAGGCTACACCTTC
CASSSLRTNGGGYTF
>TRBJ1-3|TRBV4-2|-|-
TGTGCCAGCAGCCCCACGGGCGGGGCGTTCGACTCTGGAAACACCATATATTTT
CASSPTGGAFDSGNTIYF
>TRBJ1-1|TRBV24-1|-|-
TGTGCCACCAGTGATTTGCAAAGGAGGGTAGGGAACACTGAAGCTTTCTTT
CATSDLQRRVGNTEAFF
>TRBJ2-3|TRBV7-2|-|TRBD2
TGTGCCAGCAGCTTAGGACTAGCGGGTCGGCGGACAGATACGCAGTATTTT
CASSLGLAGRRTDTQYF
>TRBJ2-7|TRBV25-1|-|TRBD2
TGTGCCAGCAGTGAATTCGGGAGGGTAGGCGAGCAGTACTTC
CASSEFGRVGEQYF
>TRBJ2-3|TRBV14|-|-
TGTGCCAGCAGCCAGACCAGCGGTAGGGCAGATACGCAGTATTTT
CASSQTSGRADTQYF
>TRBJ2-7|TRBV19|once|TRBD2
TGTGCCAGTAGTATAGGTGGGACTAGAGGTGGAGAGCAGTACTTC
CASSIGGTRGGEQYF
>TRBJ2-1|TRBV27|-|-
TGTGCCAGCAGCTGGGACACTCAAACTTGGTTCTTC
CASSWDTQTWFF
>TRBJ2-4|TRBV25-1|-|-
TGTGCCAGCAGTGAATTCGGGGAACAGGGAAGGGGGTTAGACATTCAGTACTTC
CASSEFGEQGRGLDIQYF
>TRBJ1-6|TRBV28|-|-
TGTGCCAGCAGCATACAACTTACAGGGTTTGCCTATAATTCACCCCTCCACTTT
CASSIQLTGFAYNSPLHF
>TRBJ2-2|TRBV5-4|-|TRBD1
TGTGCCAGCAGCGCCCGTATTGGACAGGGGCCGAACACCGGGGAGCTGTTTTTT
CASSARIGQGPNTGELFF
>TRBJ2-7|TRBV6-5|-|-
TGTGCCAGCAGTAACTCTCCAGGACAGTGGTCCTACGAGCAGTACTTC
CASSNSPGQWSYEQYF
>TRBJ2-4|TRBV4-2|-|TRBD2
TGTGCCAGCAGCCAGGATAGCGGGGGGGATAGGAACATTCAGTACTTC
CASSQDSGGDRNIQYF
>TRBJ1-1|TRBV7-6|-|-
TGTGCCAGCAGCGTGGACAGCAACACTGAAGCTTTCTTT
CASSVDSNTEAFF